The 29 T cell receptor beta chains below were found in one sample sequenced in a study of Graves' ophthalmopathy and Graves' hyperthyroidism. Amplification from RNA transcripts yielded the TCR beta CDR3 regions. HTBI primers primed a first-round RT-PCR, and a second-round multiplex PCR followed. Via MiXCR, TCRdb re-called the multiplex PCR reads, giving one row per CDR3 protein. This repertoire shows 900,000 to 1,200,000 distinct CDR3 sequences, approximately 35% found once; its top ten account for around 10%. The specimen was peripheral blood or thyroid tissue (not recorded which). The receptor source for this set is an adult man with Graves' hyperthyroidism.

The gene calls are TRBV12-3 or TRBV12-4 and TRBJ2-5; TRBD1 might be the D (5 bases). Trimming took 5 bases from V and 2 from J, leaving 21 bases between them. CDR3 length: 17 amino acids. The CDR3 DNA sequence: TGTGCCAGCAGTGCTCTCCACAGGCCCCTAAAACAAGAGACCCAGTACTTC. Translating gives CASSALHRPLKQETQYF.

In this sample, this clonotype turned up many times. The chain recombines TRBV25-1 with TRBJ2-7, with TRBD2 matching 12 bases. Germline V gene data show CDR1 as MGHDK and CDR2 as SYGVNS. The CDR3 length is 15 residues. With 2 bases clipped from V and 4 bases from J, the junction kept 3 bases outside the gene matches. The CDR3 sequence: CASSERTSGTYEQYF. The CDR3 DNA is TGTGCCAGCAGTGAACGGACTAGCGGGACTTACGAGCAGTACTTC.

As regards this clonotype: Relative to the germline gene, one junction end is altered; a read error may explain this. The chain is built from TRBV20-1 and TRBJ2-7; either TRBD1 or TRBD2 may supply D (5 bases each). The CDR3 is made up of 12 amino acids. CDR1 is DFQATT and CDR2 is SNEGSKA in the germline V gene (reference sequence). The chain's CDR3 is CSAPSGTNEQNF. As DNA, the CDR3 is TGCAGTGCTCCTTCAGGGACCAACGAGCAGAACTTC.

Regarding this clonotype: A much larger clone lies one base from this, so it may be a read error. The chain links TRBV7-9 to TRBJ2-7, with D hard to call. The CDR3 has 13 residues. V lost 8 bases, J lost 2 bases, and 13 bases lay in between. Germline V lookup: CDR1 SEHNR, CDR2 FQNEAQ (reference sequence). CDR3 sequence reads: CASGDGSAYEQYF. The CDR3 nucleotides are TGTGCCAGCGGCGATGGATCAGCCTACGAGCAGTACTTC.

The rearrangement joins TRBV7-3 to TRBJ2-7; 9 bases line up with TRBD1. Per the germline V gene, CDR1 is SGHTA and CDR2 is FQGTGA. J was trimmed by 7 bases and V by 5 bases; bases with no gene match: 6. CDR3 length: 13 amino acids. The CDR3 protein is CASSPDRGWEQYF. The CDR3 nucleotides read TGTGCCAGCAGCCCGGACAGGGGTTGGGAGCAGTACTTC.

The rearrangement uses TRBV20-1 and TRBJ1-1; D gene ambiguous. Germline-derived CDR1 and CDR2 are DFQATT and SNEGSKA (reference sequence). V was shortened by 0 bases and J by 8 bases, with 4 bases between the two germline ends. CDR3 length equals 10 residues. The DNA of the CDR3 is TGCAGTGCTAGAGAGTTAGAAGCTTTCTTT. Residues: CSARELEAFF.

With respect to this clonotype: This clone may be a read error of a much larger clone one base away. The rearrangement joins TRBV7-2 to TRBJ1-1, with TRBD1 as a possible D gene (5 bases). The length of the CDR3 is 14 residues. Trimming pared 5 bases from V and 4 bases from J, leaving 14 bases between. The V gene's germline CDR1 is SGHTA and CDR2 FQGNSA. The CDR3 DNA reads as TGTGCCAGCAGCCGAGGGGACGCGGGCACTGAAGCTTTCTTT. It specifies CASSRGDAGTEAFF.

This chain uses TRBV12-3 or TRBV12-4 with TRBJ1-2; TRBD1 might be the D (5 bases). Trimming removed 6 bases from V and 8 bases from J, with 16 bases in between. The CDR3 consists of 13 residues. The CDR3 DNA is TGTGCCAGCAGCCAATGGTTGGGGCGCGGCTACACCTTC. Translating it yields CASSQWLGRGYTF.

The V gene is TRBV10-3, the J gene TRBJ2-7; 7 nucleotides align to TRBD2. The CDR3 totals 15 residues. V trimming: 6 bases; J trimming: 5 bases; junction bases outside the gene matches: 13. Germline V gene sequence: CDR1 ENHRY, CDR2 SYGVKD. CDR3: CAIRTAGGGRDEQYF. CDR3 DNA: TGTGCCATCAGGACTGCAGGTGGCGGGAGAGACGAGCAGTACTTC.

Concerning this clonotype: A single base separates this from a much larger clone, so it may be a read error. The genes are TRBV11-2 and TRBJ2-6, with D maybe TRBD1 (6 bases). V was trimmed by 5 bases and J by 2 bases, leaving 10 bases between them. Germline-derived CDR1 and CDR2 are SGHAT and FQNNGV. The CDR3 has 15 amino acids. CDR3 sequence (DNA): TGTGCCAGCAGCACCTGGACAGCTGGGGCCAACGTCCTGACTTTC. This sequence encodes CASSTWTAGANVLTF.

This chain connects TRBV14 to TRBJ2-7; D not resolved. Per germline, CDR1 SGHDN and CDR2 FVKESK. The CDR3 has 13 residues. The ends were cut back, 4 bases at V and 6 bases at J, with 13 bases in the middle. Here the CDR3 DNA reads TGTGCCAGCAGCCGCACCTTCCCGGGCGAGCAGTACTTC. Translated, it gives CASSRTFPGEQYF.

The rearrangement joins TRBV29-1 to TRBJ2-7, with 10 bases matching TRBD1. J lost 1 base, V lost 6 bases, and 6 bases had no gene match. The CDR3 is made up of 14 amino acids. The germline CDR1 and CDR2 sequences are SQVTM and ANQGSEA. The CDR3 region has the DNA TGCAGCGTCAAAAGGACAGGGGGGTCCTACGAGCAGTACTTC. Translation gives CSVKRTGGSYEQYF.

V gene TRBV2 combines with J gene TRBJ2-3, with 8 bases identical to TRBD2. Germline lookup yields CDR1 SNHLY and CDR2 FYNNEI. This CDR3 contains 14 residues. After removal of 7 bases from V and 1 base from J, the junction contained 4 bases not matched to a gene. This CDR3 reads CASTVLAGTDTQYF. In DNA, the CDR3 is TGTGCCAGCACTGTACTAGCGGGCACAGATACGCAGTATTTT.

This chain links TRBV29-1 with TRBJ2-5, with D hard to call. V was pared by 3 bases and J by 7 bases, with 12 bases between. The CDR3 contains 12 residues. Germline CDR1 and CDR2: SQVTM and ANQGSEA. This chain's CDR3 is CSVEAVKGTQYF. CDR3 coding DNA: TGCAGCGTTGAGGCGGTGAAGGGGACCCAGTACTTC.

This clonotype was observed at least ten times. The chain joins TRBV7-9 to TRBJ2-7; 8 bases align to TRBD1. The CDR3 is 16 amino acids. V dropped 0 bases and J dropped 4; count of bases not matched to a gene: 8. CDR1 and CDR2 from the germline V gene are SEHNR and FQNEAQ (reference sequence). The CDR3 sequence is CASSLAPGTGGYEQYF. DNA for the CDR3: TGTGCCAGCAGCTTAGCGCCGGGTACAGGGGGTTACGAGCAGTACTTC.

The J gene is TRBJ1-6, the V gene TRBV10-3; TRBD1 matches 10 bases. After removal of 5 bases from V and 9 bases from J, the junction contained 7 bases not matched to a gene. CDR3 size: 15 residues. Germline values: CDR1 ENHRY, CDR2 SYGVKD. The CDR3 coding sequence is TGTGCCATCAGTTCCGGGACAGGGGCGACTTCACCCCTCCACTTT. Its protein product is CAISSGTGATSPLHF.

This clonotype was counted a few times. This may stem from a read error, because a much larger clone lies one nucleotide away. V is TRBV6-5 and J is TRBJ2-7; D remains unclear. Germline V CDR1 and CDR2: MNHEY, SVGAGI. CDR3 length: 14 residues. Trimming took 4 bases from V and 0 from J, leaving 10 bases between them. For the CDR3, the DNA is TGTGCCAGCAGTTTTGACGCCAACTCCTACGAGCAGTACTTC. Residues: CASSFDANSYEQYF.

The CDR3 region has the DNA TGTGCCAGCAGCTTAGCACAGCCAAATTCACCCCTCCACTTT. Protein sequence: CASSLAQPNSPLHF. V gene TRBV7-6 combines with J gene TRBJ1-6; D uncertain. The V and J ends lost 0 bases and 7 bases respectively, with 7 bases between them. Germline values: CDR1 SGHVS, CDR2 FNYEAQ. This CDR3 comprises 14 residues.

In regard to this clonotype: Compared with germline, one end of the junction differs, possibly owing to a read error. The rearrangement uses TRBV20-1 and TRBJ1-5; D ambiguous. Germline CDR1 reads DFQATT; CDR2 reads SNEGSKA (reference sequence). The CDR3 runs to 14 residues. CDR3 region: CSTRDREGTQPQHF. The CDR3 bases are TGCAGTACTAGAGATCGGGAGGGTACTCAGCCCCAGCATTTT.

The rearrangement joins TRBV19 to TRBJ2-5, with D possibly matching TRBD2 (6 bases). Trimming stripped 5 bases from V and 4 bases from J, with 17 bases between. There are 15 residues in the CDR3. From germline, CDR1 is LNHDA and CDR2 SQIVND (reference sequence). The DNA of the CDR3 is TGTGCCAGTAGTTCGCGACTAGTCGTGGGAGAGACCCAGTACTTC. Its translation: CASSSRLVVGETQYF.

The chain is built from TRBV7-7 and TRBJ2-5; tentatively, D is TRBD1 (5 bases). The ends were cut back, 4 bases at V and 3 bases at J, with 15 bases in the middle. The germline V gene encodes CDR1 SSHAT and CDR2 FNYEAQ (reference sequence). The CDR3 runs 15 residues. The CDR3 spells CASSSTARVEETQYF. The CDR3 DNA sequence: TGTGCCAGCAGCTCAACAGCCAGGGTGGAAGAGACCCAGTACTTC. Using reference TRBV7-7 and TRBJ2-5 for the parts outside the CDR3, the full variable domain is GAGVSQSPRYKVTKRGQDVTLRCDPISSHATLYWYQQALGQGPEFLTYFNYEAQPDKSGLPSDRFSAERPEGSISTLTIQRTEQRDSAMYRCASSSTARVEETQYFGPGTRLLVL.

This clonotype was found many times. The genes are TRBV13 and TRBJ1-6, with D perhaps matching TRBD1 (6 bases). V lost 0 bases to trimming and J lost 7 bases, with 16 bases between them. The CDR3 totals 17 residues. The germline gives CDR1 PRHDT, CDR2 FYEKMQ (reference sequence). The CDR3 nucleotides read TGTGCCAGCAGCTTAGGCCTGGTCGACAGGTCGAATTCACCCCTCCACTTT. This codes for CASSLGLVDRSNSPLHF.

The CDR3 spells CAISEEGLEETQYF. The CDR3 DNA reads as TGTGCCATCAGTGAGGAGGGGTTAGAAGAGACCCAGTACTTC. The chain couples TRBV10-3 to TRBJ2-5; either TRBD1 or TRBD2 may fit D (5 bases each). Germline lookup yields CDR1 ENHRY and CDR2 SYGVKD. The CDR3 has 14 residues. V was cut by 2 bases and J by 3 bases, with 10 bases left in between.

This clonotype was seen many times. The junction shows a germline mismatch at one end, possibly a read error. The V and J genes are TRBV5-1 and TRBJ1-4; 9 bases match TRBD1. Germline V gene data show CDR1 as SGHRS and CDR2 as YFSETQ. The CDR3 sequence is 15 residues long. CDR3 amino acids: CASSLAGTGNEKLFF. CDR3 nucleotide sequence: TGTGCCAGCAGCTTAGCCGGGACAGGGAATGAAAAACTGTTTTTT.

The sample holds many counts of this clonotype. The chain joins TRBV9 to TRBJ2-5; 10 nucleotides align to TRBD2. This CDR3 is built from 15 residues. V lost 0 bases to trimming and J lost 5 bases; unmatched junction nucleotides: 4. Germline V gene lookup returns CDR1 SGDLS and CDR2 YYNGEE. CDR3 sequence (DNA): TGTGCCAGCAGCGTAGAAGCGGGGGGGCTTGAGACCCAGTACTTC. It specifies CASSVEAGGLETQYF.

This clonotype showed up just a few times. The rearrangement links TRBV5-1 to TRBJ2-2; D uncertain. Trimming cost V 6 bases and J 4 bases, with 13 bases left between them. This CDR3 region has 14 residues. The germline V gene has CDR1 SGHRS and CDR2 YFSETQ. The CDR3 reads CASTPAGPTGELFF. The CDR3 DNA reads as TGCGCCAGCACTCCGGCAGGCCCCACCGGGGAGCTGTTTTTT. Supplemented by reference TRBV5-1 and TRBJ2-2, the full variable domain reads KAGVTQTPRYLIKTRGQQVTLSCSPISGHRSVSWYQQTPGQGLQFLFEYFSETQRNKGNFPGRFSGRQFSNSRSEMNVSTLELGDSALYLCASTPAGPTGELFFGEGSRLTVL.

The rearrangement links TRBV24-1 to TRBJ2-2, with D perhaps TRBD2 (5 bases). CDR3 length: 14 amino acids. Germline CDR1 and CDR2: KGHDR and SFDVKD. V was cut by 8 bases and J by 2 bases, with 11 bases left in between. The chain's CDR3 is CATKDFSNTGELFF. The DNA for the CDR3 is TGTGCCACCAAGGACTTTTCCAACACCGGGGAGCTGTTTTTT.

The chain is built from TRBV29-1 and TRBJ1-1; D unresolved. V lost 3 bases and J 1 base, leaving 15 bases between the germline ends. CDR3 length: 15 amino acids. Germline-derived CDR1 and CDR2 are SQVTM and ANQGSEA. The CDR3 DNA is TGCAGCGTTGAGGCCTTGAGGGTCACGAACACTGAAGCTTTCTTT. This codes for CSVEALRVTNTEAFF.

Details on this clonotype: A read error may produce the germline difference seen at one junction end. The J gene is TRBJ2-2, the V gene TRBV29-1; 8 positions agree with TRBD1. The CDR3 length is 17 residues. From germline, CDR1 is SQVTM and CDR2 ANQGSEA. The CDR3 loop reads CSVEDPRGAGGAGELFF. Here the CDR3 DNA reads TGCAGCGTTGAAGATCCTAGGGGGGCAGGGGGCGCCGGGGAGCTGTTCTTT.